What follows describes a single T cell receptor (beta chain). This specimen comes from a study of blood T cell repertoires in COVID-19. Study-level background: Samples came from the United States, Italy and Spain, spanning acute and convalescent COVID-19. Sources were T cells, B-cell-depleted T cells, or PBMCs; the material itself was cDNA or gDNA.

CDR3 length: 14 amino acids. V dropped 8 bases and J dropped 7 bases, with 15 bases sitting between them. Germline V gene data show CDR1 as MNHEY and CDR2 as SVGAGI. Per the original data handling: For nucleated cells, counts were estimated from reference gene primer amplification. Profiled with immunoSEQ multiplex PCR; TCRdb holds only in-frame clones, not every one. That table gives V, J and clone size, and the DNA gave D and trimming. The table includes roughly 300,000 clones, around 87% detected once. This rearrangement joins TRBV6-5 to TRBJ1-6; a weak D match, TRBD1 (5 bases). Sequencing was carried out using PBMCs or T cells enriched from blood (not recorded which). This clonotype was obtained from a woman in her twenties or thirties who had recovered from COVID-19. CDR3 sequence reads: CASGLDRSNSPLHF. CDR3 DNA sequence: TGTGCCAGCGGCCTAGACAGATCGAATTCACCCCTCCACTTT.